The sequence of this T cell receptor beta chain was determined in a study of Tregs in tolerant kidney transplant recipients. Some clones are missing from TCRdb's copy, which holds only in-frame ones; the method was immunoSEQ multiplex PCR. The data contain about 44,000 clones, about 95% of them singletons. V was pared by 0 bases and J by 1 base, with 7 bases between. CDR3 length: 15 amino acids. CDR1 is MNHNY and CDR2 is SVGAGI in the germline V gene (reference sequence). As regards this clone: What it recognizes is unknown.

Sequenced input: Tregs from blood cultured with allogeneic cells. The chain recombines TRBV6-6 with TRBJ1-5; the D is unclear. The source of this sequence is a human donor in good health. Here the CDR3 DNA reads TGTGCCAGCAGTTACTCCGCCTACAGCAATCAGCCCCAGCATTTT. It codes for CASSYSAYSNQPQHF.